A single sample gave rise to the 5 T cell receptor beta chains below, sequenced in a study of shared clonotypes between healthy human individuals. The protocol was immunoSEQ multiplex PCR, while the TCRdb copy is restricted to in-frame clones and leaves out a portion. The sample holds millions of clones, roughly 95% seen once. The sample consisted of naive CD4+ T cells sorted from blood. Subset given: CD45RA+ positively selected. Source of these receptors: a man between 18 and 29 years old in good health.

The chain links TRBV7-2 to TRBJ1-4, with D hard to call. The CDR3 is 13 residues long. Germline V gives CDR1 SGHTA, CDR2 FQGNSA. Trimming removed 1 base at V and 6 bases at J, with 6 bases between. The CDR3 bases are TGTGCCAGCAGCTTAGGGAGATATGAAAAACTGTTTTTT. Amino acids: CASSLGRYEKLFF.

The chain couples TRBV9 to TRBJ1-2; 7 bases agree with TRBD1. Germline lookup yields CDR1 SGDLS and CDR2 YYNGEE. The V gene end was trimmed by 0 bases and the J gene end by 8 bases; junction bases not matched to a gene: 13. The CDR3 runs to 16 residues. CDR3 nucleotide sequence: TGTGCCAGCAGCGTAGAGGAAGGGGGCAGGGAGGGAGGCTACACCTTC. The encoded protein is CASSVEEGGREGGYTF.

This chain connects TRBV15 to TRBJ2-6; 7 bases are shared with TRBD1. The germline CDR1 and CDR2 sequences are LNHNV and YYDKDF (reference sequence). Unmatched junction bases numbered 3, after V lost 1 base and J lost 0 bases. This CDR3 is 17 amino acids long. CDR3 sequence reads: CATSRGTGSSGANVLTF. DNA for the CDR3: TGTGCCACCAGCAGAGGGACAGGCAGCTCTGGGGCCAACGTCCTGACTTTC.

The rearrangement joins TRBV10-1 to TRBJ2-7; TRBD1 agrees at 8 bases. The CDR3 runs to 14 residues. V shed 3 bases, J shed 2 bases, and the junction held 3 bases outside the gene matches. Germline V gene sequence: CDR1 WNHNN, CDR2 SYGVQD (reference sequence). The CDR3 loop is CASSDGTGPYEQYF. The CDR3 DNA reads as TGCGCCAGCAGTGACGGGACAGGCCCCTACGAGCAGTACTTC.

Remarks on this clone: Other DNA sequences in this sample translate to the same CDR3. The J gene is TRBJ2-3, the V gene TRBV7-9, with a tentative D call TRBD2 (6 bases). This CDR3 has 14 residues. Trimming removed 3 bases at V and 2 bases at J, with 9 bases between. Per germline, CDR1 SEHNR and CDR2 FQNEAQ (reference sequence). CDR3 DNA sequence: TGTGCCAGCAGCTTTAGCGGTTCCACAGATACGCAGTATTTT. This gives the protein CASSFSGSTDTQYF.